Reported below is one TCR beta chain. In the authors' methods: By means of reference gene primer amplification, nucleated cell counts were estimated. Method: immunoSEQ multiplex PCR; TCRdb's copy keeps in-frame clones and lacks some. V and J calls plus clone size are reproduced from that table; the DNA served to infer D and trimming. The sample lists 130,000 to 150,000 clones, approximately 83% occurring once. The data derive from a study of blood T cell repertoires in COVID-19. Across the whole study: Specimens from acute and convalescent COVID-19 originated in the United States, Italy and Spain. Sources were T cells, B-cell-depleted T cells, or PBMCs; the material itself was cDNA or gDNA.

With V trimmed by 1 base and J by 8 bases, 4 bases remained unmatched. This CDR3 is built from 16 residues. From germline, CDR1 is SGHNT and CDR2 YYREEE (reference sequence). This chain links TRBV5-4 with TRBJ2-1; 15 nucleotides agree with TRBD2. This receptor was taken from an elderly woman with acute or convalescent COVID-19. The sequenced sample was peripheral blood. CDR3 sequence reads: CASSLWTSGGADEQFF. The CDR3 DNA follows: TGTGCCAGCAGCTTGTGGACTAGCGGGGGGGCGGATGAGCAGTTCTTC.